This T cell receptor (beta chain) was sequenced in a study of spatial heterogeneity in lung cancer. Study information: Patients with untreated early-stage non-small cell lung cancer, numbering some 72, were the donors. TCR and UMI combinations that were unique each appeared, on average, more than ten times in raw reads. Sequencing of follow-up PBMC samples took place when they were available, at a median of approximately 2 years after resection. Points from the study as a whole: Ubiquitous expanded tumor TCRs were observed in blood more at resection than follow-up.

This CDR3 has 16 residues. The V end lost 4 bases, the J end lost 0 bases, and 16 bases lay between the germline ends. Germline CDR1 reads SGHRS; CDR2 reads YFSETQ. One entry per CDR3 protein results from TCRdb running MiXCR on the 5' RACE reads. The sample yields around 110,000 distinct CDR3 sequences, more than 10% seen once. This clonotype was seen ten or more times. Its target is unknown. The sample's time point: blood at routine non-recurrence follow-up after resection. TCRs were sequenced from unsorted whole RNA of tumor, nontumor lung or PBMC. This material consisted of PBMCs, taken at follow-up. The chain couples TRBV5-1 to TRBJ1-1, with no clear D. This receptor was obtained from a male donor with early-stage non-small cell lung cancer. CDR3 loop: CASSLLGDSLNTEAFF. CDR3 coding DNA: TGCGCCAGCAGCCTCCTCGGGGATTCTCTGAACACTGAAGCTTTCTTT.